A selection of T cell receptor beta chains follows, all from one sample in a study of blood T cells in healthy people across ages. TCRdb re-called the 5' RACE reads through MiXCR, storing one row per CDR3 protein. Of roughly 900,000 distinct CDR3 sequences in the sample, around 49% were seen once. Sequencing was done on a sample of blood. The receptors derive from a man aged 30 to 39 in good health. Each CDR3 is given without its conserved first and last residue. The order of the fields is CDR3 length, V gene, J gene, CDR3 protein.

CDR3 length: 17
V gene: TRBV4-1
J gene: TRBJ2-6
CDR3 protein: ASSQERDRSYSGANVLT

CDR3 length: 12
V gene: TRBV30
J gene: TRBJ2-4
CDR3 protein: AWTVGPTWPAQY

CDR3 length: 12
V gene: TRBV5-1
J gene: TRBJ2-7
CDR3 protein: ASSLESVSYEQY

CDR3 length: 13
V gene: TRBV25-1
J gene: TRBJ2-3
CDR3 protein: ASSLAGGMADTQY

CDR3 length: 9
V gene: TRBV2
J gene: TRBJ2-1
CDR3 protein: ASSGQLEQF

CDR3 length: 14
V gene: TRBV6-5
J gene: TRBJ1-2
CDR3 protein: ASSYSTGDARYGYT

CDR3 length: 13
V gene: TRBV5-1
J gene: TRBJ2-7
CDR3 protein: ASSTGGGANYEQY

CDR3 length: 12
V gene: TRBV29-1
J gene: TRBJ2-5
CDR3 protein: SVEGHGSYNEQY

CDR3 length: 14
V gene: TRBV6-1
J gene: TRBJ2-7
CDR3 protein: ASSEGGAGGLYEQY

CDR3 length: 15
V gene: TRBV20-1
J gene: TRBJ2-2
CDR3 protein: SARDGASGGFTGELF

CDR3 length: 12
V gene: TRBV20-1
J gene: TRBJ2-1
CDR3 protein: SAHSPSAWNEQF

CDR3 length: 13
V gene: TRBV29-1
J gene: TRBJ2-5
CDR3 protein: SVEVSRGSQETQY

CDR3 length: 13
V gene: TRBV5-8
J gene: TRBJ2-1
CDR3 protein: ASSDRPGLNNEQF

CDR3 length: 13
V gene: TRBV7-2
J gene: TRBJ2-5
CDR3 protein: AGSLDRRYQETQY

CDR3 length: 15
V gene: TRBV15
J gene: TRBJ2-3
CDR3 protein: ATSRDRRELSTDTQY

CDR3 length: 14
V gene: TRBV28
J gene: TRBJ2-1
CDR3 protein: ASSPGSRGFGNEQF

CDR3 length: 13
V gene: TRBV7-9
J gene: TRBJ2-5
CDR3 protein: VSSWVERGQETQY

CDR3 length: 16
V gene: TRBV7-9
J gene: TRBJ2-6
CDR3 protein: ASSHQQGALSGANVLT

CDR3 length: 12
V gene: TRBV27
J gene: TRBJ2-7
CDR3 protein: ASSLSEDDYEQY

CDR3 length: 10
V gene: TRBV20-1
J gene: TRBJ2-7
CDR3 protein: SAVQEGYEQY

CDR3 length: 13
V gene: TRBV5-4
J gene: TRBJ2-5
CDR3 protein: ASSFLAGFQETQY

CDR3 length: 14
V gene: TRBV4-3
J gene: TRBJ2-3
CDR3 protein: ASSQEWQGGADTQY

CDR3 length: 10
V gene: TRBV6-5
J gene: TRBJ2-5
CDR3 protein: ASTPGGIKQY

CDR3 length: 15
V gene: TRBV20-1
J gene: TRBJ2-1
CDR3 protein: SARRSNRMLWYNEQF

CDR3 length: 12
V gene: TRBV9
J gene: TRBJ2-7
CDR3 protein: ASSVEPGLAAQY

CDR3 length: 13
V gene: TRBV4-2
J gene: TRBJ1-6
CDR3 protein: ASSQDTGLDSPLH

CDR3 length: 11
V gene: TRBV20-1
J gene: TRBJ2-3
CDR3 protein: SARSWDTDTQY